This TCR beta chain was recorded in a study of shared clonotypes between healthy human individuals (dated by TCRdb to the early 2020s). The study in broad terms: The cohort included three men and a couple of women between 18 and 49 years of age. Per donor, three plates each were used for CD4 naive and CD4 memory, two for CD8 naive, and one for CD8 memory. To estimate repertoire size and how much clonotypes are shared between individuals, the study performed deep sequencing of blood TCR repertoires from about five healthy adults. Libraries were prepared and TCR repertoires were sequenced by different laboratories using diverse techniques, in order to increase sequencing depth and limit assay-specific biases. Each donor's leukapheresis produced roughly between roughly 0.85 and 9.5 billion PBMCs.

Comments on this clone: Which antigen it targets is not known. Qualities for individual bases were not recorded, and no much larger clone is one base off.

General findings and caveats noted by the study authors: Because the study included a small number of donors, the genetic and exposure-history diversity represented was limited. Even with the large sequencing depth, rarefaction of the sorted-subset datasets indicated that sequencing was incomplete. Sharing across a few donors was observed for around 4.8% of naive CD4, less than 4% of naive CD8, 2.3% of memory CD4, and 0.4% of memory CD8 clonotypes. Sampling was limited to blood, and TCR repertoires in tissue likely differ from TCR repertoires in blood. Clonotypes shared by all four sorted-subset donors showed higher generation probabilities than non-shared clonotypes. Pairwise subsampling indicated that sequencing depth was expected to affect the degree of clonotype sharing among donors. Naive subsets generally had larger estimated clonotype richness than memory subsets.

TCR CDR3 regions were amplified from genomic DNA by multiplex PCR using the deep immunoSEQ assay. Extracted genomic DNA from each cell subset was distributed evenly across all wells of several immunoSEQ 96-well plates, and each plate was treated as a replicate. For sorted subsets, each replicate PCR was loaded with 200 ng genomic DNA, equivalent to 32,000 or so T cell genomes. Purified libraries were measured with a Qubit 3.0 fluorometer, size-checked on a Bioanalyzer 2100, and measured again with the KAPA Library Quantification kit. Each immunoSEQ 96-well plate was sequenced on its own single-read 150-cycle Illumina NextSeq 550 flow cell. The study's own analysis went as follows. Because the immunoSEQ output held only junctional sequences and lacked quality scores, the filtering could not match the filtering applied to full-length reads. To assign V/J genes and CDR3, sequences were annotated against IMGT germline references using PyIR, a Python wrapper for IgBLAST v1.9. Reads were removed for weak V/J assignments (E-value above 1e-6), missing CDR3, stop codons, out-of-frame junctions, or ambiguous translated residues. A V3J clonotype was defined by an identical inferred V gene, J gene, and CDR3 amino acid sequence. Percentage overlap between repertoires was calculated by dividing the number of shared unique clonotypes by the size of the smaller repertoire. RTK rarefaction, the Chao1 estimator, and Recon v2.1 estimates of unobserved clonotypes were used to assess repertoire richness. Generation probabilities were computed with OLGA for all TCRbeta clonotypes obtained by the gDNA method from several donors. TCRdb provides this immuneACCESS table in a form limited to in-frame rearrangements. Some clones are lacking; in checked studies, under half of them reflect an unresolved V gene, and why the rest are absent is not known. The DNA gave D and trimming, while V, J and clone size come from that table. Here the sample has 600,000 or so clones; roughly 98% occur a single time. The ten largest make up 0.3% of the sample.

Trimming accounts for 6 bases at V and 4 bases at J, while the number of junction bases matched to no gene is 7. In the germline V gene, CDR1 corresponds to MRHNA and CDR2 to SNTAGT. The CDR3 holds 14 amino acids from the cysteine to the phenylalanine. Kept here is only the CDR3 DNA, which spans 42 bases and is read in frame from base 1. CD8 naive samples were obtained by positive selection for CCR7 among CD45RO-negative cells, yielding a CD45RA+CCR7+ population from which TemRA cells were excluded. Donors were healthy HIV-negative adults with no recently reported acute infections or vaccinations. Every donor was a Caucasian adult residing in Nashville, Tennessee, USA. Blood was collected by leukapheresis, and PBMCs were isolated by Ficoll-Histopaque density gradient centrifugation and then cryopreserved in liquid nitrogen vapor phase. Analytical flow cytometry was used to check the purity and quantity of each magnetically sorted T cell population. Genomic DNA was isolated from every sorted fraction and measured by UV absorbance on a Nanodrop 2000c.

The sequencing sample was made of naive CD8+ T cells sorted from blood. Interpreted using the paper, the cell subset or site label stands for: CD45RA+CCR7+. This TCR came from a man aged 30-40 years in good health. This chain joins TRBV6-4 to TRBJ2-5; 8 bases in between match TRBD1. The encoded CDR3 is CASRADRVIETQYF. The DNA reads as follows: TGTGCCAGCAGAGCGGACAGGGTCATAGAGACCCAGTACTTC.